This is a list of T cell receptor beta chains from one sample in a study of blood T cell repertoires in COVID-19. Assay: immunoSEQ multiplex PCR; the TCRdb copy retains only in-frame clones and omits some. Of 100,000 to 150,000 clones listed, around 89% are singletons. Sequenced sample: peripheral blood. These receptors all come from a man aged 55 to 69 with COVID-19, enrolled during active disease. Both conserved end residues are part of each CDR3. A D gene is named only where the DNA matches it firmly. Not all rows give a size; the values are once, few, many and, for expanded clones, a class.

>.|TRBJ1-4|TRBD1|TRBV4-3|17
TGCGCCAGCAGCCAACGGGGACAGGGGGCAACTAATGAAAAACTGTTTTTT
CASSQRGQGATNEKLFF
>.|TRBJ2-3|.|TRBV9|15
TGTGCCAGCAGCGTAGAGACAGGAAACACAGATACGCAGTATTTT
CASSVETGNTDTQYF
>.|TRBJ2-5|.|TRBV11-2|15
TGTGCCAGCAGCTTAGATGGCGGGACCCAAGAGACCCAGTACTTC
CASSLDGGTQETQYF
>.|TRBJ1-6|.|TRBV25-1|15
TGTGCCAGCAGTGAAAATTCGGGGGGCTCTTCACCCCTCCACTTT
CASSENSGGSSPLHF
>.|TRBJ1-2|TRBD1|TRBV5-1|15
TGCGCCAGCAGTACGGGACAGGGGGCGAGCTATGGCTACACCTTC
CASSTGQGASYGYTF
>.|TRBJ1-4|.|TRBV6-5|12
TGTGCCAGCAGCCCAGCCGGGGAAAAACTGTTTTTT
CASSPAGEKLFF
>.|TRBJ2-1|TRBD2|TRBV30|16
TGTGCCTGGAGTCCGATAGGACTAGCGGTCGGCCGTTTACAGTTCTTC
CAWSPIGLAVGRLQFF
>.|TRBJ1-2|.|TRBV3-1/TRBV3-2|12
TGTGCCAGCAGCCACCTCTACTATGGCTACACCTTC
CASSHLYYGYTF
>.|TRBJ2-1|.|TRBV30|15
TGTGCCTGGAGTGTATCGATCCGGAGACGCAATGAGCAGTTCTTC
CAWSVSIRRRNEQFF
>.|TRBJ2-7|.|TRBV19|14
TGTGCCAGTAGTATTACAGTGGGCAACCACGAGCAGTACTTC
CASSITVGNHEQYF
>.|TRBJ1-2|.|TRBV7-9|12
TGTGCCAGCAGCTTAAGTCCGGGTGGCTACACCTTC
CASSLSPGGYTF
>.|TRBJ1-1|.|TRBV11-3|13
TGTGCCAGCAGCCCAGGAGGGTTCACTGAAGCTTTCTTT
CASSPGGFTEAFF
>.|TRBJ2-7|TRBD2|TRBV5-1|15
TGCGCCAGCAGCCCGGGCGGGGGGCCAGCCTACGAGCAGTACTTC
CASSPGGGPAYEQYF
>.|TRBJ1-6|.|TRBV21-1|14
TGTGCCAGCAGTTCCGGGGATCGGGGTTCACCCCTCCACTTT
CASSSGDRGSPLHF
>few|TRBJ1-2|.|TRBV7-9|13
TGTGCCAGCAGCCTCGGCCTGACAGATATATACACCTTC
CASSLGLTDIYTF
>.|TRBJ1-3|.|TRBV19|17
TGTGCCAGTAGTATAGAGGGGGGGCTGCCCCGCCCGAACACCATATATTTT
CASSIEGGLPRPNTIYF
>.|TRBJ2-7|TRBD2|TRBV19|13
TGTGCCAGTTGGGGACTAGACTCCCGCGAGCAGTACTTC
CASWGLDSREQYF
>.|TRBJ2-3|.|TRBV6-1|13
TGTGCCAGCAGTGATGGGAGCTGGGATACGCAGTATTTT
CASSDGSWDTQYF
>.|TRBJ2-1|TRBD2|TRBV19|15
TGTGCCAGTAGTATAGTGCCGGGGGGGCAAAATGAGCAGTTCTTC
CASSIVPGGQNEQFF
>.|TRBJ2-3|.|TRBV27|12
TGTGCCAGCAGGCGTAGCACAGATACGCAGTATTTT
CASRRSTDTQYF
>.|TRBJ1-1|.|TRBV6-5|15
TGTGCCAGCAGTTACGGAGGGGATCCGAACACTGAAGCTTTCTTT
CASSYGGDPNTEAFF
>.|TRBJ2-1|TRBD2|TRBV30|14
TGTGCCTGGCGCACTAGCGGGGGGCCCCTTGGGCAGTTCTTC
CAWRTSGGPLGQFF
>.|TRBJ1-1|.|TRBV28|13
TGTGCCAGCAGTTTATACAGGGATACTGAAGCTTTCTTT
CASSLYRDTEAFF
>few|TRBJ1-6|TRBD1|TRBV29-1|14
TGCAGCGCCCGGACAGGGGACCTAGATTCACCCCTCCACTTT
CSARTGDLDSPLHF
>.|TRBJ2-2|TRBD1|TRBV7-9|15
TGTGCCAGCAGCCCCCCGGGACAGGTTAACGGGGAGCTGTTTTTT
CASSPPGQVNGELFF
>.|TRBJ2-3|TRBD1|TRBV7-2|13
TGTGCCAGCAGCTCCAGACAGGGAGATACGCAGTATTTT
CASSSRQGDTQYF
>.|TRBJ1-2|TRBD1|TRBV27|16
TGTGCCAGCGGCAGGCCCGGGACAGGGTCGGGCTATGGCTACACCTTC
CASGRPGTGSGYGYTF
>few|TRBJ1-2|.|TRBV21-1|14
TGTGCCAGCAGCAAAATCCGGACAGGGGATGGCTACACCTTC
CASSKIRTGDGYTF
>.|TRBJ1-1|.|TRBV18|13
TGTGCCAGCTCACCCCTCGGGTCCGGAGGGGCTTTCTTT
CASSPLGSGGAFF
>.|TRBJ2-7|.|TRBV6-5|13
TGTGCCAGCAGATATCAGGGGTCGGACGAGCAGTACTTC
CASRYQGSDEQYF
>.|TRBJ1-5|.|TRBV21-1|16
TGTGCCAGCAGCAAATATCTGGACAAGAAAAATCAGCCCCAGCATTTT
CASSKYLDKKNQPQHF
>once|TRBJ1-2|.|TRBV18|12
TGTGCCAGCTCACCAGCCAGTCCAGGCTACACCTTC
CASSPASPGYTF
>few|TRBJ1-4|.|TRBV7-2|14
TGTGCCAGCAGCACGGACAGACCTAATGAAAAACTGTTTTTT
CASSTDRPNEKLFF
>once|TRBJ1-3|TRBD1|TRBV28|16
TGTGCCAGCAGTTCGTCTGGACAGGGATTTGGAAACACCATATATTTT
CASSSSGQGFGNTIYF
>.|TRBJ2-3|TRBD2|TRBV28|17
TGTGCCAGCCAGACCCTAGCTAGCGGGCGAGCCGCAGATACGCAGTATTTT
CASQTLASGRAADTQYF
>.|TRBJ1-2|TRBD1|TRBV5-8|15
TGTGCCAGCAGCTTGGAGGGACAGGGGGCGCGGGGCTACACCTTC
CASSLEGQGARGYTF
>.|TRBJ1-2|.|TRBV7-2|13
TGTGCCAGCAGCTTACGGCCGGGGGATGGCTACACCTTC
CASSLRPGDGYTF
>.|TRBJ2-3|TRBD2|TRBV2|14
TGTGCCAGCACTGGACTAGTTTTGGGGGATACGCAGTATTTT
CASTGLVLGDTQYF
>.|TRBJ2-2|.|TRBV14|15
TGTGCCAGCAGCCAAGTCGGCTTAGCCCAGGGGGAGCTGTTTTTT
CASSQVGLAQGELFF
>.|TRBJ1-1|TRBD1|TRBV10-3|13
TGTGCCATCAGTGAGGGGGCCCAGGGGGCGGCTTTCTTT
CAISEGAQGAAFF
>.|TRBJ1-5|.|TRBV10-3|15
TGTGCCATCAGTGAGTCTGGAGGGACGAATCAGCCCCAGCATTTT
CAISESGGTNQPQHF
>.|TRBJ2-1|.|TRBV5-1|16
TGCGCCAGCAGCTTAACAGGGTCGCGAATTTACAATGAGCAGTTCTTC
CASSLTGSRIYNEQFF
>.|TRBJ2-1|.|TRBV11-3|13
TGTGCCAGCAGCTTTAACTTGTACAATGAGCAGTTCTTC
CASSFNLYNEQFF
>.|TRBJ1-6|.|TRBV9|15
TGTGCCAGCAGCGTAGAAGGGGTCTATAATTCACCCCTCCACTTT
CASSVEGVYNSPLHF
>few|TRBJ1-2|.|TRBV4-3|15
TGCGCCAGCAGCCAAGACGGGGGGACGGCGGCTGGCTACACCTTC
CASSQDGGTAAGYTF
>.|TRBJ1-2|TRBD1|TRBV19|15
TGTGCCACTACCCCGAACAGGGGACAAATTAGGGGCTACACCTTC
CATTPNRGQIRGYTF
>.|TRBJ2-5|TRBD2|TRBV7-2|16
TGTGCCAGCAGCTTAGAACTAGCGGGGACCGAGGGGACCCAGTACTTC
CASSLELAGTEGTQYF
>.|TRBJ2-5|TRBD2|TRBV4-1|17
TGCGCCAGCAGCCAAGTCGTGTCTAGCGGGGGCCAAGAGACCCAGTACTTC
CASSQVVSSGGQETQYF
>.|TRBJ2-5|TRBD2|TRBV24-1|16
TGTGCCACCAGTGCCGGTGCCACTAGCGGGCAAGAGACCCAGTACTTC
CATSAGATSGQETQYF
>.|TRBJ1-2|TRBD1|TRBV6-4|15
TGTGCCAGCAGGGCAGAGACAGGGCCTAACTATGGCTACACCTTC
CASRAETGPNYGYTF